These 7 T cell receptor beta chains were sequenced from one sample in a study of shared clonotypes between healthy human individuals. Generated by immunoSEQ multiplex PCR, the TCRdb table keeps only in-frame clones and is missing some. Here the sample spans roughly 2.1 million clones, about 92% being singletons. Naive-designated CD8 cells lacked CD45RO, were positively enriched for CCR7, and omitted terminally differentiated effector memory CD45RA+ cells. The material sequenced was naive CD8+ T cells from PBMCs. The receptors were gathered from a man between 18 and 35 years old in good health. Some clones in this sample may be carry-over from other donors' samples.

J is TRBJ2-7 and V is TRBV5-6; 14 positions match TRBD2. Unmatched junction bases numbered 6, after V lost 0 bases and J lost 7 bases. The length of the CDR3 is 16 residues. Germline V CDR1 and CDR2: SGHDT, YYEEEE. The CDR3 protein is CASSLGGGLAGVEQYF. CDR3 bases: TGTGCCAGCAGCTTGGGCGGGGGACTAGCGGGAGTAGAGCAGTACTTC.

The sample holds one count of this clone. This chain links TRBV27 with TRBJ2-1, with D unresolved. The CDR3 loop spans 15 amino acids. CDR1 is MNHEY, CDR2 SMNVEV, per germline (reference sequence). V was shortened by 4 bases and J by 3 bases, with 13 bases between the two germline ends. CDR3 region: CASSYRRDDYNEQFF. The DNA of the CDR3 is TGTGCCAGCAGTTACCGAAGGGATGACTACAATGAGCAGTTCTTC.

The chain uses TRBV5-4 and TRBJ1-4; D gene uncertain. V was trimmed by 10 bases and J by 6 bases, leaving 13 bases between them. The CDR3 spans 12 residues. From germline, CDR1 is SGHNT and CDR2 YYREEE (reference sequence). The CDR3 sequence: CAFRGGDEKLFF. DNA for the CDR3: TGTGCCTTCCGGGGTGGGGATGAAAAACTGTTTTTT.

The chain is built from TRBV19 and TRBJ1-5, with 7 bases aligning to TRBD1. The V and J ends lost 5 bases and 4 bases, in that order; junction bases with no gene match: 5. Germline CDR1 is LNHDA and CDR2 is SQIVND (reference sequence). The CDR3 consists of 14 residues. CDR3 bases: TGTGCCAGTAGTCTCGGGACAGCTAATCAGCCCCAGCATTTT. Its protein is CASSLGTANQPQHF.

The gene calls are TRBV5-1 and TRBJ1-1; TRBD1 agrees at 9 bases. The trim removed 5 bases at V and 4 bases at J, leaving 6 bases unmatched. The CDR3 has 14 residues. The V gene's germline CDR1 is SGHRS and CDR2 YFSETQ. The CDR3 region has the DNA TGCGCCAGCAGGACCGGGACAGGGATCACTGAAGCTTTCTTT. Translating gives CASRTGTGITEAFF.

This chain joins TRBV29-1 and TRBJ2-2; D is unresolved. CDR3 length: 12 residues. The germline gives CDR1 SQVTM, CDR2 ANQGSEA. The V end was cut by 4 bases, the J end by 6 bases, with 9 bases between. The CDR3 spells CSVGGASGELFF. Here the CDR3 DNA reads TGCAGCGTTGGTGGAGCATCCGGGGAGCTGTTTTTT.

This chain links TRBV11-2 with TRBJ2-7; the match to TRBD1 covers 8 bases. Germline CDR1 SGHAT, CDR2 FQNNGV. The CDR3 is 15 residues long. With V trimmed by 5 bases and J by 6 bases, 12 bases remained unmatched. The CDR3 coding sequence is TGTGCCAGCAGCCCCCGGACAGGGTTATCAGGCGAGCAGTACTTC. This codes for CASSPRTGLSGEQYF.